This T cell receptor (beta chain) is from a study of T cell responses to AZD1222 COVID-19 vaccine. Study-level information: Investigators merged groups given second doses at roughly 4 or roughly 12 weeks.

Comment on this clone: Its antigen is undetermined.

The study's findings and limits: All repertoire sampling was performed exclusively after the peak T cell response. An increase in Spike-specific TCR breadth and depth was observed after two AZD1222 doses. Researchers report vaccine-associated CD4 TCRs spanning spike, with dominance at 160-218 and 743-854.

CDR1 and CDR2 (germline): SGHAT, FQNNGV. Trimming stripped 2 bases from V and 7 bases from J, with 18 bases between. CDR3 length: 15 residues. Generated by immunoSEQ multiplex PCR, the TCRdb table keeps only in-frame clones and is missing some. The table records over 150,000 clones, about nine tenths of them present only once. The clonotype was recovered from an adult in good health. The V and J genes are TRBV11-2 and TRBJ2-7, with D possibly being TRBD2 (5 bases). Sample: peripheral blood, taken on day 0 of AZD1222 vaccination. DNA for the CDR3: TGTGCCAGCAGCTTATTCGACGGGGTCGCTGGGGAGCAGTACTTC. It yields the protein CASSLFDGVAGEQYF.